These T cell receptor beta chains were read from a single sample in a study of Graves' ophthalmopathy and Graves' hyperthyroidism. TCRdb re-called the multiplex PCR reads with MiXCR, one entry per CDR3 protein. Among 1 million to 1.3 million distinct CDR3 sequences listed, 36% were seen once. Source material: peripheral blood or thyroid tissue (not recorded which). The receptor set was obtained from an adult man with Graves' hyperthyroidism. The CDR3 runs from the conserved cysteine through the conserved F or W. Fields, in order: D gene, J gene, V gene, clone size, CDR3 DNA, CDR3 protein. D genes are given only for firm matches. Clone size is shown for a subset of rows, as once, few, many or a class of expanded clone.

NA TRBJ2-7 TRBV4-3 few TGCGCCAGCAGCCAAGAGGCGGGAAACGGTTGGGAGCAGTACTTC CASSQEAGNGWEQYF
TRBD1 TRBJ1-1 TRBV12-3/TRBV12-4 many TGTGCCAGCAGTGGAGCGACAGGGAAGAACACTGAAGCTTTCTTT CASSGATGKNTEAFF
NA TRBJ1-2 TRBV6-5 many TGTGCCAGCAGTTACGGTACCACTAACTATGGCTACACCTTC CASSYGTTNYGYTF
TRBD2 TRBJ2-7 TRBV9 NA TGTGCCAGCAGCGTAGGTTCGGCTAGCGGGAGTTGCGAGCAGTACTTC CASSVGSASGSCEQYF
NA TRBJ2-5 TRBV5-6 many TGTGCCAGCATCGGGACATCCTATCAGACCCAGTACTTC CASIGTSYQTQYF
TRBD1 TRBJ2-7 TRBV5-1 NA TGCGCCAGCAGCTTGAGCAGGGGGCCAGCCTACGAGCAGTACTTC CASSLSRGPAYEQYF
NA TRBJ2-7 TRBV11-1 many TGTGCCAGCAGCTTTTTTACAGGAACCTACGAGCAGTACTTC CASSFFTGTYEQYF
NA TRBJ1-5 TRBV2 many TGTGCCAGCAGTGATAGAGGGAGATTGGGCAATCAGCCCCAGCATTTT CASSDRGRLGNQPQHF
NA TRBJ1-6 TRBV7-9 NA TGTGCCAGCAGCTTAGCTCGGGGGGTGACTGGTTTACCCCTCCACTTT CASSLARGVTGLPLHF
NA TRBJ1-2 TRBV28 NA TGTGCCAGCAGCCTCAGATCGGACCGTTCCGCCTTC CASSLRSDRSAF
NA TRBJ1-5 TRBV19 few TGTGCCAGTAGTATGAAGACAACCACAGATAGCAATCAGCCCCAGCATTTT CASSMKTTTDSNQPQHF
TRBD1 TRBJ2-2 TRBV20-1 NA TGCAGTGCTCGACCGGCGGACAGGGCCGTTCCCGGGGAGCTGTTTTTT CSARPADRAVPGELFF
NA TRBJ2-5 TRBV29-1 NA TGCAGCTTGATAGGGGTATGGCAAGAGACCCAGTACTTC CSLIGVWQETQYF
TRBD2 TRBJ2-7 TRBV7-2 many TGTGCCAGCAGCCGCCCCATTCGGGAGGCCTACTCCTACGAGCAGTACTTC CASSRPIREAYSYEQYF
TRBD1 TRBJ2-3 TRBV4-2 NA TGTGCCAGCAGCCAAGATACAGGGGGCACAGATACGCAGTATTTT CASSQDTGGTDTQYF
NA TRBJ1-4 TRBV25-1 NA TGTGCCAGCAGTCCGGTGGAGGGCAGGGGTAATGAAAAACTGTTTTTT CASSPVEGRGNEKLFF
NA TRBJ1-1 TRBV6-9 few TGTGCCAGCACCAAAAATTGTCTAGATGGGACTCCCTTAGAGGACACTGAAGCTTTCTTT CASTKNCLDGTPLEDTEAFF
TRBD1 TRBJ1-5 TRBV30 NA TGTGCCTTCTCCGGGACAGGGGTCGGGCAGCCCCAGCATTTT CAFSGTGVGQPQHF